These 8 T cell receptor beta chains originate from one sample sequenced in a study of Graves' ophthalmopathy and Graves' hyperthyroidism (dated by TCRdb to the late 2010s). Sequenced using an Illumina HiSeq 2000. TCR beta CDR3 regions were amplified from RNA transcripts for repertoire sequencing. The first round of RT-PCR was done with HTBI primers and the Qiagen OneStep RT-PCR kit, and was followed by a second round of multiplex PCR, then size selection and purification. TCRdb cleaned the public reads at Q25 with fastp, built clones with MiXCR and kept in-frame beta chains. CDR3 protein sequences are deduplicated, and each keeps its most common genes and DNA. The table for this sample lists about 660,000 distinct CDR3 sequences; roughly two fifths of them were counted only once. The top ten clones comprise over 2.5% of the sample. The sample taken for sequencing was peripheral blood. All receptors come from an adult man with Graves' ophthalmopathy.

This clonotype occurred many times. The V and J genes are TRBV7-8 and TRBJ1-5, with 9 bases aligning to TRBD1. CDR1 is SGHVS and CDR2 is FQNEAQ in the germline V gene. The CDR3 covers 13 residues. V lost 5 bases, J lost 6 bases, and 2 bases stayed unmatched. The CDR3 bases are TGTGCCAGCAGCAGGGGACAGGGTCAGCCCCAGCATTTT. It translates to CASSRGQGQPQHF. The whole variable domain, remainder taken from reference TRBV7-8 and TRBJ1-5, is GAGVSQSPRYKVAKRGQDVALRCDPISGHVSLFWYQQALGQGPEFLTYFQNEAQLDKSGLPSDRFFAERPEGSVSTLKIQRTQQEDSAVYLCASSRGQGQPQHFGDGTRLSIL.

The sample holds many counts of this clonotype. The chain uses TRBV20-1 and TRBJ1-2; a weak D match, TRBD1 (5 bases). CDR3 length: 13 amino acids. Per germline, CDR1 DFQATT and CDR2 SNEGSKA (reference sequence). V lost 3 bases and J 3 bases, leaving 11 bases between the germline ends. CDR3 in amino acids: CSARHGGDYGYTF. The DNA for the CDR3 is TGCAGTGCTAGGCACGGGGGGGACTATGGCTACACCTTC.

This clonotype came up many times. The rearrangement joins TRBV7-9 to TRBJ1-6, with D possibly TRBD1 on 5 matching bases. Germline V gene sequence: CDR1 SEHNR, CDR2 FQNEAQ (reference sequence). This CDR3 is built from 15 residues. V lost 10 bases and J 0 bases, leaving 13 bases between the germline ends. The CDR3 bases are TGTGCCACGTCTCAGGGATCCTCCTATAATTCACCCCTCCACTTT. It is translated as CATSQGSSYNSPLHF.

This chain links TRBV24-1 with TRBJ1-6; TRBD1 is a possible D gene (6 bases). Germline values: CDR1 KGHDR, CDR2 SFDVKD. Trimming stripped 12 bases from V and 10 bases from J, with 15 bases between. CDR3 length: 12 residues. CDR3 sequence: CASEQGGSPLHF. As DNA, the CDR3 is TGTGCCTCGGAACAGGGAGGATCACCCCTCCACTTT.

The chain employs TRBV9 and TRBJ2-2, with unresolved D. CDR3 length: 13 amino acids. Trimming shortened V by 8 bases and J by 2 bases, and 10 bases separated the two germline ends. CDR1 SGDLS and CDR2 YYNGEE come from the germline V gene. DNA for the CDR3: TGTGCCAGTATCGTAGCTAACACCGGGGAGCTGTTTTTT. This sequence encodes CASIVANTGELFF.

The rearrangement links TRBV2 to TRBJ2-5; D may be TRBD2 (5 bases). Trimming cost V 9 bases and J 9 bases, with 17 bases left between them. CDR3 length: 12 amino acids. Germline values: CDR1 SNHLY, CDR2 FYNNEI. The CDR3 reads CASSLVKEAQYF. DNA of the CDR3: TGTGCCAGTTCGTTGGTCAAGGAGGCCCAGTACTTC.

The rearrangement links TRBV2 to TRBJ1-2; D is uncertain. The germline gives CDR1 SNHLY, CDR2 FYNNEI. The CDR3 is 13 residues long. Trimming took off 6 bases at V and 3 bases at J, with 11 bases between the two ends. The CDR3 nucleotides read TGTGCCAGCAGGCCCGAACTCGACTATGGCTACACCTTC. Its translation is CASRPELDYGYTF.

V is TRBV30 and J is TRBJ1-3; D not resolved. The V end was cut by 3 bases, the J end by 0 bases, with 12 bases between. This CDR3 spans 15 amino acids. The germline CDR1 and CDR2 sequences are GTSNPN and SVGIG (reference sequence). DNA of the CDR3: TGTGCCTGGAGAGAAGGGTATAGCTCTGGAAACACCATATATTTT. Protein product: CAWREGYSSGNTIYF.